This is a list of T cell receptor beta chains from one sample in a study of sequential checkpoint blockade in melanoma. Profiling relied on immunoSEQ multiplex PCR, and the TCRdb table lists in-frame clones only, not all of them. In the table there are around 19,000 clones, approximately 26% of which are singletons. The specimen was tumor tissue (inferred from file names), collected from a patient given nivolumab and ipilimumab in sequence. The receptors come from a human donor with melanoma. Both conserved end residues are part of each CDR3. The D gene is left open where the match is weak. Only some rows state a clone size, as once, few, many or a class for expanded clones.

clone size,J gene,V gene,D gene,CDR3 DNA,CDR3 protein
.,TRBJ2-3,TRBV5-1,.,TGCGCCAGCAGCTTGGCCGGTAGTAGCACAGATACGCAGTATTTT,CASSLAGSSTDTQYF
.,TRBJ1-1,TRBV18,TRBD1,TGTGCCAGCTCCCGGGACAGGGCGGCGAACACTGAAGCTTTCTTT,CASSRDRAANTEAFF
.,TRBJ2-1,TRBV10-1,.,TGCGCCAGCAGGCTTTCTCGAAGGACCTCTCGTACCTACAATGAGCAGTTCTTC,CASRLSRRTSRTYNEQFF
.,TRBJ2-1,TRBV30,.,TGTGCCTGGAGGACAGCTTCCTACAATGAGCAGTTCTTC,CAWRTASYNEQFF
.,TRBJ1-2,TRBV29-1,TRBD1,TGCAGCGTCGGACAGGGGCGGAACTATGGCTACACCTTC,CSVGQGRNYGYTF
.,TRBJ2-2,TRBV6-8,.,TGTGCCAGCAGTTACTCGGGATTATTCCACCAAAACACCGGGGAGCTGTTTTTT,CASSYSGLFHQNTGELFF
.,TRBJ2-7,TRBV15,TRBD2,TGTGCCACCAGCAGATCCTCGGGACTAGCTTTATACGAGCAGTACTTC,CATSRSSGLALYEQYF
few,TRBJ1-1,TRBV6-8,.,TGTGCCAGCAGTGACGGGCAATATGGGTCTGAAGCTTTCTTT,CASSDGQYGSEAFF
many,TRBJ1-1,TRBV11-3,.,TGTGCCAGCAGCGCCCGACAGGAGAACACTGAAGCTTTCTTT,CASSARQENTEAFF
few,TRBJ1-5,TRBV4-1,TRBD1,TGCGCCAGCAGCCAAGGGGGACGACAGGGTACCAATCAGCCCCAGCATTTT,CASSQGGRQGTNQPQHF
.,TRBJ2-1,TRBV18,TRBD2,TGTGCCAGCTCATCCGGACGTGCGGGAGTCTACAATGAGCAGTTCTTC,CASSSGRAGVYNEQFF
many,TRBJ2-1,TRBV11-3,TRBD2,TGTGCCAGCAGCTTTCTAGCGGGAACATACAATGAGCAGTTCTTC,CASSFLAGTYNEQFF
few,TRBJ2-5,TRBV6-8,.,TGTGCCAGCACTTCACGGGAGCAAGAGACCCAGTACTTC,CASTSREQETQYF
few,TRBJ2-7,TRBV6-8,.,TGTGCCAGCAGTTACCGGGTCAGGGACTACGAGCAGTACTTC,CASSYRVRDYEQYF
few,TRBJ2-1,TRBV6-8,TRBD1,TGTGCCAGCAGTTACTCCGAGGAAGGACAGGGCGGCAATGAGCAGTTCTTC,CASSYSEEGQGGNEQFF
few,TRBJ2-1,TRBV14,.,TGTGCCAGCAGCCAAGATAGTGCTGAGCAGTTCTTC,CASSQDSAEQFF
few,TRBJ2-4,TRBV6-8,TRBD2,TGTGCCAGCAGTTCCCCGGGACTAGCGGGGGGGTTAGCCAAAAACATTCAGTACTTC,CASSSPGLAGGLAKNIQYF
few,TRBJ2-1,TRBV9,.,TGTGCCAGCCCAGGGGGGGTTGGAGACAATGAGCAGTTCTTC,CASPGGVGDNEQFF
few,TRBJ1-3,TRBV11-3,.,TGTGCCAGCAGACGAGGCGGGGTCAGTGGAAACACCATATATTTT,CASRRGGVSGNTIYF
few,TRBJ1-1,TRBV28,.,TGTGCCAGCAGTACGCAGGGAGGGGGATCGCCTGAAGCTTTCTTT,CASSTQGGGSPEAFF
.,TRBJ1-2,TRBV23-1,.,TGCGCCAGCAGCCCAACAGCTAACTATGGCTACACCTTC,CASSPTANYGYTF
.,TRBJ1-5,TRBV4-1,.,TGCGCCAGCAGCCACGTCAGACAGGGCAATCAGCCCCAGCATTTT,CASSHVRQGNQPQHF
.,TRBJ2-7,TRBV7-6,.,TGTGCCAGCAGCCTCACTAGATATCCCACCTTGAAATACGAGCAGTACTTC,CASSLTRYPTLKYEQYF
few,TRBJ2-2,TRBV9,TRBD2,TGTGCCAGCAGCCCGCCGACTAGCGGGAGGAGGTATGACGGGGAGCTGTTTTTT,CASSPPTSGRRYDGELFF
.,TRBJ2-1,TRBV12-5,.,TGTGCTAGTGGTTTGGATGACTATGAGCAGTTCTTC,CASGLDDYEQFF
few,TRBJ1-3,TRBV28,TRBD1,TGTGCCAGCACCGAGGGGGCGAGCTCTGGAAACACCATATATTTT,CASTEGASSGNTIYF
few,TRBJ1-1,TRBV6-8,.,TGTGCCAGCAGCCTTGGGGGATTCCCTGAAGCTTTCTTT,CASSLGGFPEAFF
.,TRBJ2-2,TRBV11-3,TRBD2,TGTGCCAGCAGCTTACGCGGTCCTAGCGGGAGTAATTTCGGGGAGCTGTTTTTT,CASSLRGPSGSNFGELFF
.,TRBJ1-2,TRBV28,TRBD1,TGTGCCAGCAGACCCGCGGGACAGTATTCCTATGGCTACACCTTC,CASRPAGQYSYGYTF
few,TRBJ2-7,TRBV6-8,TRBD2,TGTGCCAGCAGTTACTCGAAGTCTAGCGGGGGGGAAGGGTACGAGCAGTACTTC,CASSYSKSSGGEGYEQYF
.,TRBJ1-5,TRBV19,.,TGTGCCAGTAGTATATCAGGGTCGGGGCAGCCCCAGCATTTT,CASSISGSGQPQHF